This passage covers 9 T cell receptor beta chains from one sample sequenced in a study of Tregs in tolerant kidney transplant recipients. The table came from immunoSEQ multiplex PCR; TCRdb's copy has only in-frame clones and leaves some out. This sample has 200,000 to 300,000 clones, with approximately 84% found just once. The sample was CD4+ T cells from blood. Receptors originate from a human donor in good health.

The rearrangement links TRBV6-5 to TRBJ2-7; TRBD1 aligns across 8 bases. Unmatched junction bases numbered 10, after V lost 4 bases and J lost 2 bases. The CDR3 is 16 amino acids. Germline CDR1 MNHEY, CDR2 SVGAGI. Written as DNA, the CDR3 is TGTGCCAGCAGTTCCCCAGGGACAGGCAGAGCCTACGAGCAGTACTTC. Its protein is CASSSPGTGRAYEQYF.

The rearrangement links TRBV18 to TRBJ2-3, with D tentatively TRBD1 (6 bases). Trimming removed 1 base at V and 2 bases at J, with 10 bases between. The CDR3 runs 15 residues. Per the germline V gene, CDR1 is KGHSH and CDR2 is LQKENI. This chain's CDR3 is CASSPRGQITDTQYF. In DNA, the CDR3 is TGTGCCAGCTCACCACGAGGACAGATCACAGATACGCAGTATTTT.

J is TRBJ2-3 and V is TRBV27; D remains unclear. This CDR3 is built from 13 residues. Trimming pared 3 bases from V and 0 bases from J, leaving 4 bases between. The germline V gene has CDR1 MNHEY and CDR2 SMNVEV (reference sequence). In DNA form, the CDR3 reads TGTGCCAGCAGTTTGTTCAGCACAGATACGCAGTATTTT. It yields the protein CASSLFSTDTQYF.

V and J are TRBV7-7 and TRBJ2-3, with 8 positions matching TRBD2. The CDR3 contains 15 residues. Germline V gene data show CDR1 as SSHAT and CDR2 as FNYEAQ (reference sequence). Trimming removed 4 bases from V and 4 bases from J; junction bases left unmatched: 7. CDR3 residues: CASSSSGGRADTQYF. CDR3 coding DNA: TGTGCCAGCAGCTCTTCGGGAGGGAGGGCAGATACGCAGTATTTT. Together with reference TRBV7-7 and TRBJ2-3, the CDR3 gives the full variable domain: GAGVSQSPRYKVTKRGQDVTLRCDPISSHATLYWYQQALGQGPEFLTYFNYEAQPDKSGLPSDRFSAERPEGSISTLTIQRTEQRDSAMYRCASSSSGGRADTQYFGPGTRLTVL.

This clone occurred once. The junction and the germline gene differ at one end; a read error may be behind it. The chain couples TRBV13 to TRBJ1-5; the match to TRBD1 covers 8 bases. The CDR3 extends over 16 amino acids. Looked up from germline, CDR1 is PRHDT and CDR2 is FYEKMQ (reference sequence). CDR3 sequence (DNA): TGTCCCAGCAGCGCTGCCGGGACAGGCCTCAATCAGCCCCAGCATTTT. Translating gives CPSSAAGTGLNQPQHF.

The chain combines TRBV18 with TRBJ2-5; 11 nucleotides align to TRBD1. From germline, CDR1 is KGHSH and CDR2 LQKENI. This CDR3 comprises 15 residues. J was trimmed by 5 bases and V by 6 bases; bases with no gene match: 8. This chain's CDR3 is CASSLGQGARETQYF. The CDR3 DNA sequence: TGTGCCAGCTCCCTTGGACAGGGGGCGCGGGAGACCCAGTACTTC.

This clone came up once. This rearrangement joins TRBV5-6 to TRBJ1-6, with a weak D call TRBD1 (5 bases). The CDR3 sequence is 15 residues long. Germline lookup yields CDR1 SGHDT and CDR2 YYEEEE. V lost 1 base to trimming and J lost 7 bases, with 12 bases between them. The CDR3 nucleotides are TGTGCCAGCAGCTTGTTCCGGGGGGGGAATTCACCCCTCCACTTT. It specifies CASSLFRGGNSPLHF. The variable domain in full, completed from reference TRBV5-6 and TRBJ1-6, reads DAGVTQSPTHLIKTRGQQVTLRCSPKSGHDTVSWYQQALGQGPQFIFQYYEEEERQRGNFPDRFSGHQFPNYSSELNVNALLLGDSALYLCASSLFRGGNSPLHFGNGTRLTVT.

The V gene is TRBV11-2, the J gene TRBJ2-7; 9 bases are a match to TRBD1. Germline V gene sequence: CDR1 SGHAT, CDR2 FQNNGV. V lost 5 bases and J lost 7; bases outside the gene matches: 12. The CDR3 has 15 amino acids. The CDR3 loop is CASSTLRDRVREQYF. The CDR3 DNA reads TGTGCCAGCAGCACCCTCCGGGACAGGGTAAGAGAGCAGTACTTC.

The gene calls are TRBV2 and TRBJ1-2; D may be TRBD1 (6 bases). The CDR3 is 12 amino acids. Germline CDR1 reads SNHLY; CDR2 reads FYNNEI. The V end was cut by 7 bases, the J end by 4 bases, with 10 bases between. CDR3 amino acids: CASNQGSYGYTF. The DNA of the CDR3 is TGTGCCAGCAATCAGGGGAGCTATGGCTACACCTTC.